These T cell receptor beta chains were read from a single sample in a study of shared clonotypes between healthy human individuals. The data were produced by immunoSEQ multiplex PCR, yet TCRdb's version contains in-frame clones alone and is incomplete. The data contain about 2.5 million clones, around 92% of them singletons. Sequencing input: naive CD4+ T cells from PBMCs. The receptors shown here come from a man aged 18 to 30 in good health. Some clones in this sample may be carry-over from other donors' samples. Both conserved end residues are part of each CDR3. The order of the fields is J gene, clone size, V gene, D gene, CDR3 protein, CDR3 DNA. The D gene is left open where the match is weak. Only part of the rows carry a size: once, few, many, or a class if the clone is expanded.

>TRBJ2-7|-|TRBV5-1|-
CASSRTAYEQYF
TGCGCCAGCAGTCGGACGGCCTACGAGCAGTACTTC
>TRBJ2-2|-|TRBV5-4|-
CASRSAGNTGELFF
TGTGCCAGCAGGAGCGCGGGGAACACCGGGGAGCTGTTTTTT
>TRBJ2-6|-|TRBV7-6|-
CASSPGYSGANVLTF
TGTGCCAGCAGCCCGGGCTACTCTGGGGCCAACGTCCTGACTTTC
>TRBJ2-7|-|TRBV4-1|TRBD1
CASSRSGTGTYEQYF
TGCGCCAGCAGCAGGTCGGGGACAGGGACCTACGAGCAGTACTTC
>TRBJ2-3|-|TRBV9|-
CASSVGQGGDTQYF
TGTGCCAGCAGCGTAGGGCAGGGGGGAGATACGCAGTATTTT
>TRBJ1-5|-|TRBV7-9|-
CASSLAGSGNQPQHF
TGTGCCAGCAGCTTAGCAGGGTCCGGCAATCAGCCCCAGCATTTT
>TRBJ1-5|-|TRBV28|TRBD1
CASSLGQSNQPQHF
TGTGCCAGCAGTCTGGGACAGAGCAATCAGCCCCAGCATTTT
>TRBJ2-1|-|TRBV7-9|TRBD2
CASSLVYASGAPYNEQFF
TGTGCCAGCAGCTTAGTATACGCTAGCGGGGCTCCCTACAATGAGCAGTTCTTC
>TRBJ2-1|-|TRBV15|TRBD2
CATSRDSQRGNEQFF
TGTGCCACCAGCAGAGATTCCCAGCGGGGGAATGAGCAGTTCTTC
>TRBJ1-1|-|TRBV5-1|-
CASSLEGKAEAFF
TGCGCCAGCAGCTTGGAAGGTAAAGCTGAAGCTTTCTTT
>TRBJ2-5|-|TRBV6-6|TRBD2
CASSKLAGNFQETQYF
TGTGCCAGCAGCAAACTAGCGGGAAACTTCCAAGAGACCCAGTACTTC
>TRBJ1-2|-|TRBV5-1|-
CASSSPSAEGYYTGGYTF
TGCGCCAGCAGCTCACCCTCGGCGGAGGGATACTACACCGGGGGCTACACCTTC
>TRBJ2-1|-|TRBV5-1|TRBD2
CASSGTSGSYNEQFF
TGCGCCAGCAGCGGGACTAGCGGGTCCTACAATGAGCAGTTCTTC
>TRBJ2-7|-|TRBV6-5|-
CASRLNMGEMGEQYF
TGTGCCAGCAGATTAAATATGGGAGAGATGGGCGAGCAGTACTTC
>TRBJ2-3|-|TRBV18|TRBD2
CASSPSTSGRSDTQYF
TGTGCCAGCTCACCATCGACTAGCGGGAGATCTGATACGCAGTATTTT
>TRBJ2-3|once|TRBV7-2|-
CASSPRATIGDTQYF
TGTGCCAGCAGCCCTCGGGCCACAATAGGGGATACGCAGTATTTT
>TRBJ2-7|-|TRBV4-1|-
CASSQAIDRSSYEQYF
TGCGCCAGCAGCCAAGCCATCGACAGGTCCTCCTACGAGCAGTACTTC